Given below is one T cell receptor beta chain in context. CDR1 and CDR2 (germline): LNHDA, SQIVND (reference sequence). The CDR3 contains 17 residues. The ends lost 0 bases at V and 4 bases at J; junction bases unmatched: 6. This specimen belongs to a study of blood T cell repertoires in COVID-19. Study at large: Collection of acute and convalescent COVID-19 samples took place in the United States, Italy and Spain.

Data came from immunoSEQ multiplex PCR; TCRdb stores just in-frame clones and leaves some out. The sample contains about 64,000 clones, 65% to 90% of which appear only once. This clonotype originated in a woman aged 60-75 years with acute or convalescent COVID-19. The sequenced material came from peripheral blood. The chain combines TRBV19 with TRBJ2-6, with 7 bases aligning to TRBD1. CDR3 nucleotides: TGTGCCAGTAGTATAGAGAAGGGGGCGAAAGGGGCCAACGTCCTGACTTTC. Amino acids: CASSIEKGAKGANVLTF.